This is a list of T cell receptor beta chains from one sample in a study of identical twins. TCRdb called the 5' RACE reads again in MiXCR, with one record for every CDR3 protein. The sample gives 1.5 million to 2 million distinct CDR3 sequences, around 33% of which show up once; over 0.25% is in the top ten. The specimen sequenced was cord blood. Every receptor here comes from a newborn girl in good health. The CDR3 runs from the conserved cysteine through the conserved F or W. A D gene is named only where the DNA matches it firmly. Clone size, where shown, is once, few, many, or a class for clones that have expanded.

D gene,clone size,J gene,V gene,CDR3 protein,CDR3 DNA
NA,NA,TRBJ1-1,TRBV11-2,CASSLDPRGGVEAFF,TGTGCCAGCAGCTTAGACCCCAGGGGAGGTGTTGAAGCTTTCTTT
NA,few,TRBJ1-2,TRBV6-5,CASSYSLLEQAYYGYTF,TGTGCCAGCAGTTACTCCCTTTTGGAACAGGCGTACTATGGCTACACCTTC
TRBD2,few,TRBJ2-3,TRBV20-1,CSARDALAGPPIDTQYF,TGCAGTGCTAGAGACGCCCTAGCGGGGCCCCCCATAGATACGCAGTATTTT
NA,few,TRBJ2-1,TRBV20-1,CRLLLPGDEQFF,TGCAGACTTTTACTCCCCGGGGATGAGCAGTTCTTC
NA,few,TRBJ2-5,TRBV28,CASTPGLETQYF,TGTGCCAGCACCCCAGGGTTAGAGACCCAGTACTTC
NA,NA,TRBJ1-1,TRBV2,CASSGELVPEAFF,TGTGCCAGCTCGGGGGAACTGGTGCCTGAAGCTTTCTTT
NA,few,TRBJ2-5,TRBV11-2,CASSLGGVPGPQETQYF,TGTGCCAGCAGCTTAGGGGGAGTCCCAGGGCCCCAAGAGACCCAGTACTTC
TRBD2,many,TRBJ2-3,TRBV5-1,CASSLDPSGSTDTQYF,TGCGCCAGCAGCTTGGACCCTAGCGGCAGCACAGATACGCAGTATTTT
NA,many,TRBJ2-7,TRBV4-2,CASSQGGSFTYEQYF,TGTGCCAGCAGCCAAGGGGGCAGCTTTACCTACGAGCAGTACTTC
TRBD1,many,TRBJ1-2,TRBV12-3/TRBV12-4,CASSPQGGYGYTF,TGTGCCAGCAGCCCCCAGGGGGGATATGGCTACACCTTC
NA,few,TRBJ2-3,TRBV20-1,CSASRTETTDTQYF,TGCAGTGCTAGTCGGACAGAGACCACAGATACGCAGTATTTT
TRBD1,few,TRBJ1-4,TRBV7-2,CASSLSVTRQGGNEKLFF,TGTGCCAGCAGCTTAAGTGTCACCAGACAGGGTGGGAATGAAAAACTGTTTTTT
NA,once,TRBJ1-1,TRBV20-1,CSANLQENTEAFF,TGCAGTGCCAACCTACAGGAGAACACTGAAGCTTTCTTT
TRBD2,few,TRBJ2-1,TRBV9,CASSARPGLAGGNEQFF,TGTGCCAGCAGCGCTAGACCCGGACTAGCGGGAGGTAATGAGCAGTTCTTC
TRBD1,NA,TRBJ1-6,TRBV25-1,CASSFPGQGNSPLHF,TGTGCCAGCAGTTTCCCGGGACAGGGCAATTCACCCCTCCACTTT
TRBD2,many,TRBJ2-3,TRBV29-1,CSVGLATDTQYF,TGCAGCGTTGGACTAGCCACAGATACGCAGTATTTT
TRBD1,NA,TRBJ1-4,TRBV27,CASRGTGRTEKLFF,TGTGCCAGTAGGGGGACAGGACGAACTGAAAAACTGTTTTTT
TRBD1,many,TRBJ2-7,TRBV12-3/TRBV12-4,CASSRDRDHEQYF,TGTGCCAGCAGCCGGGACAGGGACCACGAGCAGTACTTC
NA,NA,TRBJ1-5,TRBV7-9,CASSLAGTLSNQPQHF,TGTGCCAGCAGCTTAGCCGGGACACTCAGCAATCAGCCCCAGCATTTT
NA,few,TRBJ2-5,TRBV10-3,CAISEGRQTQYF,TGTGCCATCAGTGAGGGAAGGCAGACCCAGTACTTC
NA,NA,TRBJ2-3,TRBV9,CASNPGTDNLNTQYF,TGTGCCAGCAACCCAGGGACTGATAATCTAAATACGCAGTATTTT
NA,NA,TRBJ2-3,TRBV12-3/TRBV12-4,CASSGDTSTDTQYF,TGTGCCAGCAGCGGGGACACTAGCACAGATACGCAGTATTTT
TRBD2,few,TRBJ2-3,TRBV24-1,CATSDFRGGRSDTQYF,TGTGCCACCAGTGATTTTCGTGGCGGGAGATCAGATACGCAGTATTTT
NA,NA,TRBJ2-5,TRBV15,CATSRDLAGEKTQYF,TGTGCCACCAGCAGAGATCTCGCAGGGGAAAAGACCCAGTACTTC
NA,few,TRBJ1-6,TRBV9,CASSGGRDSPLHF,TGTGCCAGCTCCGGGGGGCGAGATTCACCCCTCCACTTT
NA,few,TRBJ1-2,TRBV6-2/TRBV6-3,CASSWVGYGYTF,TGTGCCAGCAGTTGGGTAGGATATGGCTACACCTTC
NA,few,TRBJ2-1,TRBV28,CAGSPWIEQFF,TGTGCCGGCAGTCCCTGGATCGAGCAGTTCTTC
NA,NA,TRBJ2-5,TRBV6-2/TRBV6-3,CASSYFQETQYF,TGTGCCAGCAGTTACTTCCAAGAGACCCAGTACTTC